These T cell receptor beta chains were read from a single sample in a study of blood T cell repertoires in COVID-19. Clones were read by immunoSEQ multiplex PCR, and TCRdb kept only the in-frame ones, dropping some. The sample shows around 70,000 clones, 90% of them seen only once. The sequencing sample was made of peripheral blood. The source is a human donor in a cohort sampled during active COVID-19. The CDR3 runs from the conserved cysteine through the conserved F or W. A D gene is named only where the DNA matches it firmly. A row's size may be missing; if present it is once, few, many or a size class.

v_call	clone_size	d_call	j_call	cdr3_aa	cdr3_nt
TRBV27	NA	NA	TRBJ2-3	CASSSGRTDTQYF	TGTGCCAGCAGTAGCGGGCGCACAGATACGCAGTATTTT
TRBV9	NA	NA	TRBJ1-6	CASSGAGSSYNSPLHF	TGTGCCAGCAGCGGGGCGGGGAGCTCCTATAATTCACCCCTCCACTTT
TRBV18	NA	NA	TRBJ2-1	CASSPTDGDNEQFF	TGTGCCAGCTCACCTACGGACGGGGACAATGAGCAGTTCTTC
TRBV5-5	NA	TRBD2	TRBJ2-5	CASSPRWAGAKETQYF	TGTGCCAGCAGCCCGCGTTGGGCGGGAGCTAAAGAGACCCAGTACTTC
TRBV19	NA	TRBD2	TRBJ2-7	CATKSSGNSYEQYF	TGTGCCACAAAGTCTAGCGGGAACTCCTACGAGCAGTACTTC
TRBV27	NA	NA	TRBJ1-4	CASRDLSGEKLFF	TGTGCCAGCAGGGACCTCTCGGGGGAAAAACTGTTTTTT
TRBV6-5	NA	NA	TRBJ1-5	CASSYSRTSGQPQHF	TGTGCCAGCAGTTACTCGCGAACTAGCGGTCAGCCCCAGCATTTT
TRBV7-3	NA	TRBD2	TRBJ2-7	CASSPTGLDYEQYF	TGTGCCAGCAGCCCCACGGGACTAGACTACGAGCAGTACTTC
TRBV19	NA	TRBD2	TRBJ2-3	CASEGTSGLDTQYF	TGTGCCAGCGAGGGGACTAGCGGGCTCGATACGCAGTATTTT
TRBV6-2/TRBV6-3	NA	TRBD2	TRBJ2-7	CASSYRSSGSTYEQYF	TGTGCCAGCAGTTACCGATCTAGCGGGAGTACCTACGAGCAGTACTTC
TRBV7-8	NA	NA	TRBJ2-5	CASSRDFQETQYF	TGTGCCAGCAGCCGGGACTTCCAAGAGACCCAGTACTTC
TRBV29-1	NA	NA	TRBJ2-7	CSVVRGPYEQYF	TGCAGCGTTGTGCGGGGTCCGTACGAGCAGTACTTC
TRBV27	NA	TRBD2	TRBJ2-2	CASSLRWLAGGPGELFF	TGTGCCAGCAGTTTAAGGTGGCTAGCGGGAGGTCCCGGGGAGCTGTTTTTT
TRBV18	once	NA	TRBJ2-3	CASSGTAGPTDTQYF	TGTGCCAGCTCCGGAACAGCGGGTCCCACAGATACGCAGTATTTT
TRBV28	NA	TRBD2	TRBJ2-7	CASFPGLAGSEQHF	TGTGCCAGCTTCCCTGGACTAGCCGGATCCGAGCAGCACTTC
TRBV7-2	once	NA	TRBJ2-1	CASSLAWGDSEQFF	TGTGCCAGCAGCTTAGCGTGGGGGGACAGTGAGCAGTTCTTC
TRBV10-3	NA	TRBD2	TRBJ2-5	CAISAGTSGSGETQYF	TGTGCCATCAGTGCCGGGACTAGCGGGAGTGGCGAGACCCAGTACTTC
TRBV19	NA	NA	TRBJ1-1	CASSWSLMNTEAFF	TGTGCCAGTAGTTGGAGTCTTATGAACACTGAAGCTTTCTTT
TRBV7-3	once	TRBD2	TRBJ2-1	CASSPTSGRAGYNEQFF	TGTGCCAGCAGCCCGACTAGCGGGAGGGCAGGATACAATGAGCAGTTCTTC
TRBV6-5	NA	NA	TRBJ2-5	CASSRGVAAKETQYF	TGTGCCAGCAGTCGAGGAGTAGCGGCTAAAGAGACCCAGTACTTC
TRBV30	NA	TRBD2	TRBJ2-2	CAWSALYGGRGNTGELFF	TGTGCCTGGAGTGCCCTTTATGGCGGGAGGGGAAACACCGGGGAGCTGTTTTTT
TRBV4-2	once	NA	TRBJ1-6	CASSQVEAPGGSPLHF	TGTGCCAGCAGCCAAGTTGAAGCTCCGGGAGGTTCACCCCTCCACTTT
TRBV7-9	NA	TRBD1	TRBJ1-4	CASSSRGGVNEKLFF	TGTGCCAGCAGCTCGAGAGGGGGCGTTAATGAAAAACTGTTTTTT
TRBV27	NA	NA	TRBJ1-2	CASSFIEDYRPGGYTF	TGTGCCAGCAGTTTTATTGAGGATTACAGGCCAGGTGGCTACACCTTC
TRBV15	NA	NA	TRBJ2-6	CATSRDPGAGANVLTF	TGTGCCACCAGCAGAGATCCGGGTGCTGGGGCCAACGTCCTGACTTTC
TRBV9	NA	NA	TRBJ1-3	CASSVDSAGNTIYF	TGTGCCAGCAGCGTAGACAGTGCTGGAAACACCATATATTTT
TRBV5-5	NA	TRBD1	TRBJ1-4	CASSKLTVGGLNEKLFF	TGTGCCAGCAGCAAATTAACCGTAGGGGGCCTTAATGAAAAACTGTTTTTT
TRBV25-1	NA	NA	TRBJ2-2	CASSDPGDTGELFF	TGTGCCAGCAGTGACCCCGGGGACACCGGGGAGCTGTTTTTT
TRBV5-1	NA	TRBD1	TRBJ1-2	CASRRGDRDYGYTF	TGCGCCAGCAGGCGGGGGGACAGGGACTATGGCTACACCTTC
TRBV4-1	NA	NA	TRBJ2-7	CASSRGSETSYEQYF	TGCGCCAGCAGCCGAGGGTCGGAGACTTCCTACGAGCAGTACTTC
TRBV7-2	NA	NA	TRBJ2-3	CASSPQVGRGDTQYF	TGTGCCAGCAGCCCGCAGGTTGGGAGAGGAGATACGCAGTATTTT